These 23 T cell receptor beta chains came from one sample sequenced in a study of blood T cell repertoires in COVID-19. Sequencing used immunoSEQ multiplex PCR; TCRdb keeps in-frame clones, though not all of them. The data hold about 320,000 clones, with over 85% observed a single time. Material: PBMCs or T cells enriched from blood (not recorded which). The origin of the receptors is a man between 60 and 75 years old who had recovered from COVID-19.

This clone is a singleton in its sample. The genes are TRBV19 and TRBJ1-5; 7 positions agree with TRBD1. The CDR3 sequence is 15 residues long. Per the germline V gene, CDR1 is LNHDA and CDR2 is SQIVND (reference sequence). J was trimmed by 4 bases and V by 1 base; bases with no gene match: 4. CDR3 DNA sequence: TGTGCCAGTAGTATAGGACCAGGGGGAAATCAGCCCCAGCATTTT. Encoded protein: CASSIGPGGNQPQHF.

This chain joins TRBV3-1 (or the pseudogene TRBV3-2) and TRBJ1-2; D call uncertain. This CDR3 is 13 amino acids long. Trimming shortened V by 4 bases and J by 3 bases, and 9 bases separated the two germline ends. Per the germline V gene, CDR1 is LGHDT and CDR2 is YNNKEL (reference sequence). DNA for the CDR3: TGTGCCAGCAGCCGGACTGGATACTATGGCTACACCTTC. Its translation: CASSRTGYYGYTF.

The genes are TRBV7-8 and TRBJ2-5; tentative D call: TRBD1 (6 bases). Germline CDR1 and CDR2: SGHVS and FQNEAQ. The CDR3 spans 14 residues. V was shortened by 1 base and J by 2 bases, with 8 bases between the two germline ends. The DNA for the CDR3 is TGTGCCAGCAGCTTAGAGCAGGGGCAAGAGACCCAGTACTTC. It is translated as CASSLEQGQETQYF.

J is TRBJ1-1 and V is TRBV7-9; D perhaps matches TRBD1 (6 bases). CDR3 length equals 14 residues. Germline V gives CDR1 SEHNR, CDR2 FQNEAQ (reference sequence). V lost 4 bases, J lost 0 bases, and 9 bases lay in between. CDR3 sequence: CASSWTEMNTEAFF. CDR3 sequence (DNA): TGTGCCAGCAGCTGGACAGAAATGAACACTGAAGCTTTCTTT.

This clone was recorded only once. The chain combines TRBV16 with TRBJ2-5; D gene ambiguous. The length of the CDR3 is 14 residues. The V gene's germline CDR1 is KGHSY and CDR2 FQNENV. V was cut by 2 bases and J by 4 bases, with 11 bases left in between. Here the CDR3 DNA reads TGTGCCAGCAGCCAAGCATCAGTTGGAGAGACCCAGTACTTC. It yields the protein CASSQASVGETQYF.

This clone was seen a handful of times. The gene calls are TRBV7-9 and TRBJ2-1; D ambiguous. The CDR3 sequence is 13 residues long. The V gene lost 3 bases and the J gene lost 8 bases, with 11 bases spanning the gap. Germline loops: CDR1 SEHNR, CDR2 FQNEAQ (reference sequence). The CDR3 is CASSFLRVDEQFF. The DNA for the CDR3 is TGTGCCAGCAGCTTTCTTCGGGTCGATGAGCAGTTCTTC. The whole variable domain, filled in from reference TRBV7-9 and TRBJ2-1, reads DTGVSQNPRHKITKRGQNVTFRCDPISEHNRLYWYRQTLGQGPEFLTYFQNEAQLEKSRLLSDRFSAERPKGSFSTLEIQRTEQGDSAMYLCASSFLRVDEQFFGPGTRLTVL.

V gene TRBV9 combines with J gene TRBJ1-3, with TRBD1 as a possible D gene (5 bases). The CDR3 covers 16 residues. Germline values: CDR1 SGDLS, CDR2 YYNGEE. With 3 bases removed from V and 3 bases from J, the gap between germline ends came to 16 bases. Here the CDR3 reads CASSAMAGLGGNTIYF. For the CDR3, the DNA is TGTGCCAGCAGCGCCATGGCAGGGCTTGGTGGAAACACCATATATTTT.

This chain joins TRBV2 and TRBJ2-1, with 10 nucleotides matching TRBD2. Trimming cost V 1 base and J 10 bases; bases outside gene matches: 1. The CDR3 loop spans 13 amino acids. CDR1 SNHLY and CDR2 FYNNEI come from the germline V gene. CDR3 DNA: TGTGCCAGCAGTGAAGGGACTAGCGGCGAGCAGTTCTTC. Its translation is CASSEGTSGEQFF.

The chain employs TRBV19 and TRBJ1-2; possibly TRBD1 for D (5 bases). In germline, CDR1 is LNHDA, CDR2 SQIVND (reference sequence). V was clipped by 6 bases and J by 7 bases, with 21 bases between them. This CDR3 has 15 residues. CDR3 nucleotides: TGTGCCAGTAGCCTGATTGGGGGGACTCTGGCTGGCTACACCTTC. Translated: CASSLIGGTLAGYTF.

This clone was counted only a few times. In DNA, the CDR3 is TGTGCCAGCAGCGTAACAGGCAATAGCAATCAGCCCCAGCATTTT. This translates into CASSVTGNSNQPQHF. The genes are TRBV9 and TRBJ1-5; D might be TRBD1 (5 bases). V was clipped by 1 base and J by 0 bases, with 8 bases between them. CDR3 length equals 15 residues. The germline CDR1 and CDR2 sequences are SGDLS and YYNGEE.

This sequence joins TRBV7-8 and TRBJ2-3; D not resolved. This CDR3 has 14 amino acids. Trimming pared 4 bases from V and 0 bases from J, leaving 8 bases between. Germline V gene lookup returns CDR1 SGHVS and CDR2 FQNEAQ. CDR3 sequence reads: CASSYSMSTDTQYF. The CDR3 region has the DNA TGTGCCAGCAGCTATAGTATGAGCACAGATACGCAGTATTTT.

This rearrangement joins TRBV5-1 to TRBJ2-2; a weak D match, TRBD1 (6 bases). Trimming left V 4 bases short and J 8 bases short, with 15 bases between. The CDR3 length is 14 residues. Germline V CDR1 and CDR2: SGHRS, YFSETQ. The CDR3 DNA is TGCGCCAGCAGCGCCGGACAGAGTCCTGGGGAGCTGTTTTTT. As protein: CASSAGQSPGELFF.

This clone was counted once. This chain joins TRBV6-5 and TRBJ1-1; TRBD1 might be the D (5 bases). In germline, CDR1 is MNHEY, CDR2 SVGAGI. This CDR3 contains 16 residues. Trimming cost V 0 bases and J 2 bases, with 13 bases left between them. The CDR3 region is CASSYSEQRTNTEAFF. The DNA for the CDR3 is TGTGCCAGCAGTTACTCGGAACAGAGGACAAACACTGAAGCTTTCTTT.

This clone has more than one count but fewer than ten. This chain connects TRBV5-1 to TRBJ1-1; 7 bases are a match to TRBD1. Losses at the gene ends were 5 bases for V and 10 bases for J; bases not matched to a gene: 8. The CDR3 spans 12 residues. Per the germline V gene, CDR1 is SGHRS and CDR2 is YFSETQ. The CDR3 reads CASRPTTGRAFF. Here the CDR3 DNA reads TGCGCCAGCAGACCTACGACAGGGCGAGCTTTCTTT.

This clone has only one observation. The chain uses TRBV10-3 and TRBJ2-3, with D possibly being TRBD2 (6 bases). Trimming pared 3 bases from V and 0 bases from J, leaving 16 bases between. Germline V lookup: CDR1 ENHRY, CDR2 SYGVKD. The CDR3 sequence is 17 residues long. In DNA, the CDR3 is TGTGCCATCAGTGAAAGGGAGGTGAGCCATAGCACAGATACGCAGTATTTT. Its protein product is CAISEREVSHSTDTQYF.

The V and J genes are TRBV5-6 and TRBJ1-5, with D possibly matching TRBD1 (5 bases). The CDR3 contains 14 residues. V gave up 0 bases and J gave up 3 bases, with 7 bases separating them. Germline V gene data show CDR1 as SGHDT and CDR2 as YYEEEE. CDR3 DNA: TGTGCCAGCAGCTTGGGACAGCTCAATCAGCCCCAGCATTTT. Translating gives CASSLGQLNQPQHF.

V gene TRBV4-1 combines with J gene TRBJ1-3; no reliable D call. Germline CDR1 MGHRA, CDR2 YSYEKL. CDR3 length equals 16 residues. The V gene lost 2 bases and the J gene lost 0 bases, with 11 bases spanning the gap. The CDR3 loop reads CASSQQAYTSGNTIYF. The CDR3 DNA follows: TGCGCCAGCAGCCAACAGGCCTATACCTCTGGAAACACCATATATTTT.

The chain uses TRBV13 and TRBJ1-3; possibly TRBD1 for D (5 bases). This CDR3 is built from 15 residues. Germline CDR1 PRHDT, CDR2 FYEKMQ (reference sequence). The V gene lost 3 bases and the J gene lost 0 bases, with 9 bases spanning the gap. CDR3 nucleotide sequence: TGTGCCAGCAGCTTGGACCAGGGCTCTGGAAACACCATATATTTT. This codes for CASSLDQGSGNTIYF.

The CDR3 bases are TGTGCCAGCAGCGAAGCCGGGACAGGCCTCTACGAGCAGTACTTC. Amino acid sequence: CASSEAGTGLYEQYF. The V and J genes are TRBV5-6 and TRBJ2-7, with TRBD1 matching 8 bases. V was clipped by 4 bases and J by 3 bases; unmatched bases: 9. Germline V lookup: CDR1 SGHDT, CDR2 YYEEEE. The CDR3 loop spans 15 amino acids.

This chain joins TRBV15 and TRBJ1-2, with no clear D. Trimming removed 0 bases from V and 8 bases from J, with 13 bases in between. The CDR3 spans 14 residues. Germline lookup yields CDR1 LNHNV and CDR2 YYDKDF (reference sequence). In DNA form, the CDR3 reads TGTGCCACCAGCAGAGATCCTTCTCTTTTAGGCTACACCTTC. As protein: CATSRDPSLLGYTF.

This clone has only one observation. The rearrangement joins TRBV9 to TRBJ2-1; 8 bases are a match to TRBD2. This CDR3 is 16 amino acids long. Trimming cost V 1 base and J 6 bases; bases outside gene matches: 9. Germline loops: CDR1 SGDLS, CDR2 YYNGEE. CDR3 DNA sequence: TGTGCCAGCAGCGTAAGCGGCGGGGGGCCGGGCAATGAGCAGTTCTTC. Its protein is CASSVSGGGPGNEQFF.

The chain carries TRBV3-1 (or the pseudogene TRBV3-2) and TRBJ2-7, with TRBD2 identical over 12 bases. With V trimmed by 1 base and J by 5 bases, 12 bases remained unmatched. The CDR3 spans 18 residues. Per germline, CDR1 LGHDT and CDR2 YNNKEL (reference sequence). Written as DNA, the CDR3 is TGTGCCAGCAGCCAAGGTTCGAGGACTAGCGGGATCGGGAACGAGCAGTACTTC. This gives the protein CASSQGSRTSGIGNEQYF.

This rearrangement joins TRBV19 to TRBJ2-1, with a weak D call TRBD1 (5 bases). CDR3 length equals 17 residues. In germline, CDR1 is LNHDA, CDR2 SQIVND (reference sequence). V shed 4 bases and J shed 4 bases, with 20 bases lying between them. CDR3 DNA: TGTGCCAGTAGTAACGTACGCCTGACAGCCCTATACAATGAGCAGTTCTTC. Protein: CASSNVRLTALYNEQFF.